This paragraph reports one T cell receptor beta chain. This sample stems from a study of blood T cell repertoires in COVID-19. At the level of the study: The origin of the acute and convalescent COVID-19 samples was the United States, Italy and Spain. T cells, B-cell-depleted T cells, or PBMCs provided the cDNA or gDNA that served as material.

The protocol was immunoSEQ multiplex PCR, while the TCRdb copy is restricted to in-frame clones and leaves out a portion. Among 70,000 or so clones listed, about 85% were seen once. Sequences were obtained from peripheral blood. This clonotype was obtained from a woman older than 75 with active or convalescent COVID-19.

CDR3 sequence: CASSLVGGTGFYEQYF. CDR3 nucleotide sequence: TGTGCCAGCAGCTTAGTGGGGGGTACCGGATTCTACGAGCAGTACTTC. V usage is TRBV7-2 and J usage is TRBJ2-7; D might be TRBD2 (6 bases). V lost 1 base to trimming and J lost 3 bases, with 16 bases between them. The CDR3 is 16 residues long. The germline V gene encodes CDR1 SGHTA and CDR2 FQGNSA.